The present T cell receptor beta chain was sequenced within a study of post-analysis software for immune sequencing data. About the study: The study covered relapsing-remitting, secondary progressive and progressive-relapsing courses of multiple sclerosis.

Whole-study findings and limits: Controls significantly exceeded multiple sclerosis patients in normalized Chao1 diversity. The study found TRBV5-6, TRBV5-1 and TRBV20-1 among about five TRBV segments more frequent in patients than controls.

This clonotype occurred a few times. Its specificity is not known. Germline V CDR1 and CDR2: DFQATT, SNEGSKA (reference sequence). This CDR3 spans 12 amino acids. J lost 4 bases, V lost 7 bases, and 6 bases had no gene match. The library was made from cDNA and included unique molecular identifiers. Around 500,000 cDNA molecules came from around 1 to 10 million T cells. TCRdb used MiXCR to reprocess the PCR reads, holding one entry per CDR3 protein. The sample has 800,000 to 950,000 distinct CDR3 sequences, about 57% seen once. The source is a girl between 5 and 17 years old with multiple sclerosis. The genes are TRBV20-1 and TRBJ1-2; 7 bases are shared with TRBD1. Sequences were obtained from blood. In DNA, the CDR3 is TGCAGTGGGGAAGGGGGCGGCTATGGCTACACCTTC. It yields the protein CSGEGGGYGYTF.